This entry lists 6 T cell receptor beta chains sequenced from one sample in a study of radiation and T cells in renal cell carcinoma. The data were produced by immunoSEQ multiplex PCR, yet TCRdb's version contains in-frame clones alone and is incomplete. This table has roughly 14,000 clones, 64% appearing once. The treatment: 15 Gy SBRT to primary tumor, nephrectomy 4 weeks later. Sequencing was performed on tumor tissue, taken from a patient whose treatment included radiotherapy and nephrectomy. Every receptor here comes from a woman in her 70s with renal cell carcinoma.

V usage is TRBV5-1 and J usage is TRBJ2-7, with D perhaps TRBD1 or TRBD2 (5 bases each). Germline V gives CDR1 SGHRS, CDR2 YFSETQ. The CDR3 runs 15 residues. Trimming shortened V by 0 bases and J by 0 bases, and 10 bases separated the two germline ends. The CDR3 loop is CASSLEGTVSYEQYF. For the CDR3, the DNA is TGCGCCAGCAGCTTGGAGGGGACGGTCTCCTACGAGCAGTACTTC.

This chain connects TRBV5-8 to TRBJ2-6; TRBD1 or TRBD2 may be the D gene (5 bases each). Germline V CDR1 and CDR2: SGHTS, YDEGEE. Trimming removed 4 bases at V and 0 bases at J, with 14 bases between. The CDR3 has 17 amino acids. DNA of the CDR3: TGTGCCAGCAGCAAGGGGACGGACTTCTCTGGGGCCAACGTCCTGACTTTC. It is translated as CASSKGTDFSGANVLTF.

In its sample, this clone ranks as medium-sized. V usage is TRBV28 and J usage is TRBJ2-7, with D maybe TRBD1 (6 bases). CDR1 MDHEN and CDR2 SYDVKM come from the germline V gene. Trimming pared 2 bases from V and 2 bases from J, leaving 13 bases between. The CDR3 covers 15 residues. The CDR3 sequence: CASSLLQGPAYEQYF. CDR3 DNA: TGTGCCAGCAGTTTACTGCAGGGGCCCGCCTACGAGCAGTACTTC.

J is TRBJ1-1 and V is TRBV6-5, with D unclear. V lost 0 bases, J lost 3 bases, and 2 bases lay in between. The length of the CDR3 is 12 residues. Germline loops: CDR1 MNHEY, CDR2 SVGAGI. The CDR3 sequence is CASSYSDTEAFF. The CDR3 coding sequence is TGTGCCAGCAGTTACTCGGACACTGAAGCTTTCTTT.

This clone was found once. This chain joins TRBV7-6 and TRBJ2-7, with TRBD2 matching over 13 bases. CDR1 is SGHVS, CDR2 FNYEAQ, per germline. CDR3 length: 15 residues. Losses at the gene ends were 6 bases for V and 6 bases for J; bases not matched to a gene: 8. The CDR3 spells CASSPPGLAGIEQYF. The CDR3 DNA is TGTGCCAGCAGTCCTCCGGGACTAGCGGGAATCGAGCAGTACTTC.

This clone was observed many times. This chain connects TRBV4-1 to TRBJ2-7; 7 bases line up with TRBD2. This CDR3 has 13 amino acids. Trimming cost V 1 base and J 5 bases; bases outside gene matches: 2. Per germline, CDR1 MGHRA and CDR2 YSYEKL. In nucleotides, the CDR3 is TGCGCCAGCAGCCAAGGGGAGGGGAACGAGCAGTACTTC. This codes for CASSQGEGNEQYF.